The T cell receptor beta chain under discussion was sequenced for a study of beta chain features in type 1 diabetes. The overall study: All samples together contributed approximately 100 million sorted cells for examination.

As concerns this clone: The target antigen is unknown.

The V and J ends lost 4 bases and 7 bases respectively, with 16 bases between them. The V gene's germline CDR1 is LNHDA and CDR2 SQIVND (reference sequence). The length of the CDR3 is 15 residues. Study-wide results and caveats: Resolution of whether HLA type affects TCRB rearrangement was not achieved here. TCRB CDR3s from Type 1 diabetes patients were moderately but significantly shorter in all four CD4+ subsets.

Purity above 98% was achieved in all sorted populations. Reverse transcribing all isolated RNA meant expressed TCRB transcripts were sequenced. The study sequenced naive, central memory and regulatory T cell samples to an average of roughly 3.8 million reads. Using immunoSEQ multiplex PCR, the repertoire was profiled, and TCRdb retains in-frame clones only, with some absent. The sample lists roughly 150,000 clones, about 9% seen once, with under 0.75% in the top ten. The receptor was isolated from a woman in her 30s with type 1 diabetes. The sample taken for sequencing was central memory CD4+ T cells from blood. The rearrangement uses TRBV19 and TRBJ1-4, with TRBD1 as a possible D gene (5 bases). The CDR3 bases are TGTGCCAGTAGTACGCGGGGCGACCCTGGTGAAAAACTGTTTTTT. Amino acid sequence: CASSTRGDPGEKLFF.